Presented here are 32 T cell receptor beta chains from one specimen sequenced in a study of identical twins. Via MiXCR, TCRdb re-called the 5' RACE reads, giving one row per CDR3 protein. This sample has around 1.7 million distinct CDR3 sequences; under 35% occur once, and the top ten carry under 0.35%. The sample consisted of cord blood. The receptors come from a newborn girl in good health.

This clonotype showed up just a few times. The chain recombines TRBV2 with TRBJ2-7, with 7 bases that match TRBD1. The V gene's germline CDR1 is SNHLY and CDR2 FYNNEI. The CDR3 is 12 amino acids. Germline trimming cut 5 bases from V and 6 bases from J; bases unmatched to any gene: 4. CDR3: CASSNTGVEQYF. For the CDR3, the DNA is TGTGCCAGCAGTAATACAGGGGTCGAGCAGTACTTC.

This clonotype was seen only once. Being one base from a much bigger clone, this may be a read error. The CDR3, as DNA: TGTGCCAGCAGCCAAGCTCGGGATAGCCCCTACGAGCAGTACTTC. As protein: CASSQARDSPYEQYF. The chain combines TRBV4-2 with TRBJ2-7; D possibly corresponds to TRBD2 (5 bases). Germline values: CDR1 LGHNA, CDR2 YNFKEQ. Trimming pared 1 base from V and 2 bases from J, leaving 12 bases between. The CDR3 consists of 15 residues.

This clonotype has only a few counts. This rearrangement joins TRBV10-3 to TRBJ2-4, with 13 bases matching TRBD2. The DNA matches TRBJ2-7 better at its end, which makes the J call doubtful. CDR3 length: 14 amino acids. In germline, CDR1 is ENHRY, CDR2 SYGVKD. The CDR3 bases are TGTGCCATCAGCACTAGCGGGAGGGCCCACGAGCAGTACTTC. Translating gives CAISTSGRAHEQYF.

The chain employs TRBV27 and TRBJ2-3, with TRBD1 as a possible D gene (5 bases). The germline V gene has CDR1 MNHEY and CDR2 SMNVEV (reference sequence). V lost 6 bases, J lost 2 bases, and 12 bases lay in between. This CDR3 has 14 residues. The CDR3 sequence is CASRLQGFTDTQYF. The DNA for the CDR3 is TGTGCCAGCAGGCTTCAGGGATTCACAGATACGCAGTATTTT.

The V and J genes are TRBV20-1 and TRBJ1-4; the D gene is possibly TRBD1 (6 bases). V lost 3 bases and J lost 8, with 10 bases in between. Germline values: CDR1 DFQATT, CDR2 SNEGSKA (reference sequence). There are 12 residues in the CDR3. As DNA, the CDR3 is TGCAGTGCTAGGGGGACACTCGAAAAACTGTTTTTT. This codes for CSARGTLEKLFF.

This clonotype has a handful of counts. This rearrangement joins TRBV3-1 to TRBJ1-2; possibly TRBD1 for D (6 bases). The germline V and J ends were trimmed by 0 bases and 7 bases, with 15 bases remaining between them. The CDR3 spans 15 residues. From germline, CDR1 is LGHDT and CDR2 YNNKEL (reference sequence). The CDR3 DNA is TGTGCCAGCAGCCAAGATTTAACAGGGCTGTTTGGCTACACCTTC. Its translation is CASSQDLTGLFGYTF.

This clonotype was picked up a small number of times. The chain uses TRBV4-1 and TRBJ1-4; D unresolved. V shed 1 base and J shed 4 bases, with 10 bases lying between them. There are 15 residues in the CDR3. The germline V gene encodes CDR1 MGHRA and CDR2 YSYEKL. The CDR3 sequence is CASSQVPGINEKLFF. The CDR3 DNA reads TGCGCCAGCAGCCAAGTCCCCGGGATTAATGAAAAACTGTTTTTT.

The rearrangement joins TRBV11-2 to TRBJ2-4; D unclear. The CDR3 has 14 amino acids. V was trimmed by 5 bases and J by 7 bases, leaving 15 bases between them. CDR1 SGHAT and CDR2 FQNNGV come from the germline V gene. The DNA for the CDR3 is TGTGCCAGCAGCCGTCTTCGTCTAGGGAACATTCAGTACTTC. Protein product: CASSRLRLGNIQYF.

As regards this clonotype: A junction end diverges from the germline sequence, so it may reflect a read error. The chain recombines TRBV20-1 with TRBJ2-3; 7 positions agree with TRBD2. This CDR3 spans 15 amino acids. CDR1 and CDR2 (germline): DFQATT, SNEGSKA (reference sequence). This chain's CDR3 is CRPSSPSGVTDAQYF. CDR3 coding DNA: TGCAGGCCCTCTTCGCCTAGCGGCGTGACAGATGCGCAGTATTTT.

There are a few counts of this clonotype. The junction departs from the called germline gene at one end, perhaps through a read error. The rearrangement uses TRBV7-2 and TRBJ2-1, with TRBD2 matching over 7 bases. The CDR3 contains 16 residues. From germline, CDR1 is SGHTA and CDR2 FQGNSA. Here the CDR3 reads CASTLISGHSYNEQFF. The CDR3 region has the DNA TGTGCCAGCACCTTAATTAGCGGGCACTCCTACAATGAGCAGTTCTTC.

The chain links TRBV4-2 to TRBJ2-7, with D possibly being TRBD2 (5 bases). The V end lost 4 bases, the J end lost 3 bases, and 19 bases lay between the germline ends. CDR3 length: 16 amino acids. Per germline, CDR1 LGHNA and CDR2 YNFKEQ. The CDR3 DNA reads as TGTGCCAGCAGCCTTTCCACCGCGCTAGGGAGCTACGAGCAGTACTTC. Its translation: CASSLSTALGSYEQYF.

The genes are TRBV20-1 and TRBJ2-2; no definite D call. Trimming stripped 5 bases from V and 5 bases from J, with 9 bases between. This CDR3 comprises 12 residues. Germline V gene lookup returns CDR1 DFQATT and CDR2 SNEGSKA (reference sequence). For the CDR3, the DNA is TGCAGTGCTCCGGTTATTACCGGGGAGCTGTTTTTT. Its protein is CSAPVITGELFF.

This clonotype was seen a single time. V is TRBV12-5 and J is TRBJ2-1; 12 bases match TRBD2. CDR3 length equals 17 residues. The germline gives CDR1 LGHNT, CDR2 FRNRAP. V was pared by 0 bases and J by 5 bases, with 5 bases of the junction left unmatched. Here the CDR3 DNA reads TGTGCTAGTGGTTTGGTACCCGGACTAGCGGGGAACAATGAGCAGTTCTTC. Translated: CASGLVPGLAGNNEQFF.

The genes are TRBV9 and TRBJ2-5; D perhaps matches TRBD2 (7 bases). V dropped 4 bases and J dropped 3 bases, with 19 bases sitting between them. Per the germline V gene, CDR1 is SGDLS and CDR2 is YYNGEE. The CDR3 runs 16 residues. The CDR3, as DNA: TGTGCCAGCAGCAGACATCTAGCGGAGGGGGAAGAGACCCAGTACTTC. Its translation: CASSRHLAEGEETQYF.

The V and J genes are TRBV20-1 and TRBJ2-1, with TRBD2 as a possible D gene (6 bases). The J call could be wrong; TRBJ2-7 is a better fit for the DNA end. CDR1 is DFQATT, CDR2 SNEGSKA, per germline (reference sequence). This CDR3 spans 14 amino acids. For the CDR3, the DNA is TGCAGTGCAGGAAGGGGAGGCCCCTACAATGAGCAGTACTTC. Translation: CSAGRGGPYNEQYF.

The J gene is TRBJ2-3, the V gene TRBV19; 10 positions agree with TRBD2. The CDR3 has 14 amino acids. With 4 bases clipped from V and 5 bases from J, the junction kept 3 bases outside the gene matches. Germline assignment: CDR1 LNHDA and CDR2 SQIVND (reference sequence). CDR3: CASSTLAGGDTQYF. The CDR3 DNA is TGTGCCAGTAGTACCTTAGCGGGAGGAGATACGCAGTATTTT. Complete variable domain (other parts from reference TRBV19 and TRBJ2-3): DGGITQSPKYLFRKEGQNVTLSCEQNLNHDAMYWYRQDPGQGLRLIYYSQIVNDFQKGDIAEGYSVSREKKESFPLTVTSAQKNPTAFYLCASSTLAGGDTQYFGPGTRLTVL.

In its sample, this clonotype was seen a few times. The chain couples TRBV30 to TRBJ1-2, with D maybe TRBD1 (5 bases). Germline loops: CDR1 GTSNPN, CDR2 SVGIG (reference sequence). CDR3 length: 13 amino acids. V was trimmed by 0 bases and J by 7 bases, leaving 12 bases between them. The CDR3 DNA reads as TGTGCCTGGAGTGTTGGGGGATCTCGTGGCTACACCTTC. Residues: CAWSVGGSRGYTF.

J is TRBJ2-4 and V is TRBV15, with 11 bases that match TRBD1. The J call may be mistaken, given a closer DNA end match to TRBJ2-7. Germline V CDR1 and CDR2: LNHNV, YYDKDF (reference sequence). This CDR3 region has 16 residues. The CDR3: CATSPRTGGFAYEQYF. CDR3 DNA sequence: TGTGCCACCAGCCCTCGGACAGGGGGCTTTGCCTACGAGCAGTACTTC.

In its sample, this clonotype was seen a few times. The chain uses TRBV10-3 and TRBJ2-3, with 10 bases lining up with TRBD1. Looked up from germline, CDR1 is ENHRY and CDR2 is SYGVKD. V shed 6 bases and J 3 bases; nucleotides not matched to a gene: 6. CDR3 size: 15 residues. CDR3 coding DNA: TGTGCCATCAGGGCCCGACAGGGGGCTACAGATACGCAGTATTTT. Translation: CAIRARQGATDTQYF.

The chain joins TRBV5-1 to TRBJ1-1, with D maybe TRBD1 (6 bases). The CDR3 is made up of 15 amino acids. The V end lost 0 bases, the J end lost 5 bases, and 14 bases lay between the germline ends. Germline values: CDR1 SGHRS, CDR2 YFSETQ. Written as DNA, the CDR3 is TGCGCCAGCAGCTTGGCTATCAGGGGATATACTGAAGCTTTCTTT. It is translated as CASSLAIRGYTEAFF.

This chain joins TRBV5-1 and TRBJ2-2, with unresolved D. Per the germline V gene, CDR1 is SGHRS and CDR2 is YFSETQ. Trimming stripped 2 bases from V and 6 bases from J, with 8 bases between. The CDR3 totals 13 residues. The CDR3 nucleotides are TGCGCCAGCAGCTTATTTGTCCCCGGGGAGCTGTTTTTT. Its translation is CASSLFVPGELFF.

A word on this clonotype: This clone may be a read error of a much larger clone one base away. The chain combines TRBV10-3 with TRBJ2-1; TRBD2 agrees at 10 bases. Germline CDR1 ENHRY, CDR2 SYGVKD. CDR3 size: 14 residues. V dropped 4 bases and J dropped 13; count of bases not matched to a gene: 10. Here the CDR3 reads CAISGTSGQETQFF. The CDR3 nucleotides are TGTGCCATCAGTGGGACTAGCGGCCAAGAGACCCAGTTCTTC.

This chain connects TRBV5-1 to TRBJ2-3, with 7 bases aligning to TRBD1. J was trimmed by 1 base and V by 4 bases; bases with no gene match: 12. CDR1 is SGHRS and CDR2 is YFSETQ in the germline V gene. The CDR3 contains 17 residues. As DNA, the CDR3 is TGCGCCAGCAGCGGGAGTACAGGGGCGAGGGGCACAGATACGCAGTATTTT. Translated, it gives CASSGSTGARGTDTQYF. The variable domain in full, with the rest retrieved from reference TRBV5-1 and TRBJ2-3, is KAGVTQTPRYLIKTRGQQVTLSCSPISGHRSVSWYQQTPGQGLQFLFEYFSETQRNKGNFPGRFSGRQFSNSRSEMNVSTLELGDSALYLCASSGSTGARGTDTQYFGPGTRLTVL.

This clonotype was found a few times. V gene TRBV5-8 combines with J gene TRBJ2-4; D not resolved. This CDR3 spans 18 amino acids. Trimming cost V 1 base and J 2 bases, with 19 bases left between them. The germline gives CDR1 SGHTS, CDR2 YDEGEE. As DNA, the CDR3 is TGTGCCAGCAGCTTGTTCTTTCCCAATTTGCGGCCCAAAAACATTCAGTACTTC. It codes for CASSLFFPNLRPKNIQYF.

This clonotype was seen a handful of times. This rearrangement joins TRBV5-5 to TRBJ2-3; 11 bases match TRBD1. The trim removed 2 bases at V and 4 bases at J, leaving 6 bases unmatched. The CDR3 contains 16 residues. Per the germline V gene, CDR1 is SGHKS and CDR2 is YYEKEE (reference sequence). The CDR3 nucleotides read TGTGCCAGCAGCTTACCCGGGACAGGGGGTGCAGATACGCAGTATTTT. Translated, it gives CASSLPGTGGADTQYF.

The V call is TRBV4-2, the J call TRBJ2-1; D remains ambiguous. Between the trimmed V and J ends, which lost 2 bases and 0 bases, there was a span of 11 bases. Germline loops: CDR1 LGHNA, CDR2 YNFKEQ. CDR3 length: 16 amino acids. CDR3 in DNA: TGTGCCAGCAGCCAACCAGACTCGAGCTCCTACAATGAGCAGTTCTTC. Its protein product is CASSQPDSSSYNEQFF.

A note on this clonotype: At one of its ends the junction is not consistent with the germline gene, which may arise from a read error. The V and J genes are TRBV20-1 and TRBJ1-1, with 9 positions matching TRBD1. CDR1 and CDR2 (germline): DFQATT, SNEGSKA (reference sequence). This CDR3 has 15 amino acids. DNA for the CDR3: TGCAGTGCCAAAACTAAACAGGGGGCGCCCACTGAAGTTTTCTTT. It yields the protein CSAKTKQGAPTEVFF.

The chain links TRBV5-5 to TRBJ1-2; D is uncertain. This CDR3 is built from 15 residues. CDR1 is SGHKS, CDR2 YYEKEE, per germline (reference sequence). The ends were cut back, 0 bases at V and 4 bases at J, with 13 bases in the middle. CDR3 protein: CASSLAYTRGYGYTF. CDR3 bases: TGTGCCAGCAGCTTGGCCTACACCCGGGGCTATGGCTACACCTTC.

This clonotype was seen ten or more times. The gene calls are TRBV4-1 and TRBJ2-1; no definite D call. The CDR3 runs 12 residues. Germline assignment: CDR1 MGHRA and CDR2 YSYEKL. The ends were cut back, 4 bases at V and 10 bases at J, with 11 bases in the middle. Here the CDR3 DNA reads TGCGCCAGCAGCCCTCCCCGAGGAGAGCAGTTCTTC. It codes for CASSPPRGEQFF.

Turning to this clonotype: At one end the junction does not follow the germline gene, possibly because of a read error. The genes are TRBV20-1 and TRBJ2-1; D call uncertain. There are 11 residues in the CDR3. Germline CDR1 reads DFQATT; CDR2 reads SNEGSKA (reference sequence). CDR3 DNA: TGCGGTGCTACTCGACTTGGTGAGCAGTTCTTC. Encoded protein: CGATRLGEQFF.

The chain has TRBV3-1 and TRBJ2-3; 12 bases are a match to TRBD2. This CDR3 has 18 amino acids. The germline CDR1 and CDR2 sequences are LGHDT and YNNKEL (reference sequence). V lost 0 bases to trimming and J lost 4 bases; unmatched junction nucleotides: 8. The CDR3 here is CASSQDRASGGDADTQYF. CDR3 bases: TGTGCCAGCAGCCAAGATCGGGCTAGCGGGGGGGATGCAGATACGCAGTATTTT.

In this sample, this clonotype turned up many times. J is TRBJ2-7 and V is TRBV20-1; 9 positions agree with TRBD2. The CDR3 covers 12 residues. Germline V CDR1 and CDR2: DFQATT, SNEGSKA (reference sequence). The junction had 3 bases not matched to a gene; V was cut back by 7 bases and J by 2 bases. The CDR3 protein is CSVGGRAYEQYF. The CDR3, as DNA: TGCAGTGTAGGCGGGAGGGCCTACGAGCAGTACTTC.